The clone carrying this T cell receptor (beta chain) appeared a single time. Its antigen remains unidentified. From germline, CDR1 is GTSNPN and CDR2 SVGIG (reference sequence). V was pared by 2 bases and J by 4 bases, with 12 bases between. This CDR3 contains 13 residues. This sample is part of a study of neoadjuvant anti-PD-1 for oral cavity cancer. In the study overall: Non-progressing patients received a fourth nivolumab dose near day 43, then surgery on days 50-56. Study findings and constraints: Treg/Th17 ratio rose with pretreatment blood and fell with post-treatment tumor TCRbeta clonality.

Time point given: after neoadjuvant nivolumab, at surgical resection. The patients had HPV-negative, locally advanced oral cavity squamous cell carcinoma. Analysis of PBMCs was direct, with no culture step. Sequencing was performed with immunoSEQ multiplex PCR; in TCRdb, only in-frame clones are kept and a portion is missing. The repertoire has around 8,000 clones, roughly 60% of them found once; the top ten carry 3.2%. Source: PBMCs, taken after nivolumab (anti-PD-1) treatment. This TCR was recovered from a person aged 40 to 85 with oral cavity squamous cell carcinoma. The V call is TRBV30, the J call TRBJ2-7; D gene ambiguous. This CDR3 reads CAWSLSETYEQYF. CDR3 nucleotides: TGTGCCTGGAGTTTGTCAGAGACTTACGAGCAGTACTTC.